A single sample is the source of the 15 T cell receptor beta chains below, sequenced in a study of T cell clonotyping in hematopoietic cell transplantation. The repertoire was sequenced with immunoSEQ multiplex PCR; TCRdb's copy has only in-frame clones and lacks some. Of 7,000 to 10,000 clones in the sample, approximately 68% were seen once. This material consisted of peripheral blood mononuclear cells, taken 100 days after allogeneic stem cell transplant. These receptor sequences come from a male patient aged 60-69 years who had an allogeneic stem cell transplant from an unrelated donor, so the T cells may come from the graft donor. Some clones in this sample may be carry-over from other donors' samples.

The rearrangement links TRBV7-2 to TRBJ1-1; D is unclear. The CDR3 loop spans 13 amino acids. In germline, CDR1 is SGHTA, CDR2 FQGNSA. V was clipped by 1 base and J by 8 bases, with 11 bases between them. CDR3 region: CASSLVKGTEAFF. The CDR3 nucleotides are TGTGCCAGCAGCTTAGTAAAGGGCACCGAAGCTTTCTTT. Based on the CDR3 plus reference TRBV7-2 and TRBJ1-1, the full variable domain is GAGVSQSPSNKVTEKGKDVELRCDPISGHTALYWYRQSLGQGLEFLIYFQGNSAPDKSGLPSDRFSAERTGGSVSTLTIQRTQQEDSAVYLCASSLVKGTEAFFGQGTRLTVV.

The genes are TRBV20-1 and TRBJ1-1, with D possibly TRBD1 on 5 matching bases. CDR3 length: 11 amino acids. Germline CDR1 and CDR2: DFQATT and SNEGSKA (reference sequence). Trimming took off 4 bases at V and 4 bases at J, with 7 bases between the two ends. CDR3 DNA: TGCAGTGCTACCCAGGGCACTGAAGCTTTCTTT. It is translated as CSATQGTEAFF.

This clone has more than one count but fewer than ten. The rearrangement uses TRBV15 and TRBJ1-4; no definite D call. The germline V gene encodes CDR1 LNHNV and CDR2 YYDKDF (reference sequence). V lost 1 base to trimming and J lost 0 bases, with 9 bases between them. The CDR3 totals 16 residues. CDR3 loop: CATSRVKGPTNEKLFF. In DNA form, the CDR3 reads TGTGCCACCAGCAGAGTAAAGGGCCCAACTAATGAAAAACTGTTTTTT.

The CDR3 spells CASSYASEAFF. The CDR3 coding sequence is TGTGCCAGCAGCTACGCCAGTGAAGCTTTCTTT. The chain has TRBV5-6 and TRBJ1-1; D ambiguous. Germline CDR1 reads SGHDT; CDR2 reads YYEEEE. The CDR3 contains 11 residues. With 3 bases removed from V and 7 bases from J, the gap between germline ends came to 7 bases.

This clone turned up a few times. The chain links TRBV2 to TRBJ1-4, with TRBD1 matching 7 bases. After removal of 7 bases from V and 5 bases from J, the junction contained 13 bases not matched to a gene. Germline V gene data show CDR1 as SNHLY and CDR2 as FYNNEI. This CDR3 has 16 amino acids. CDR3 sequence reads: CASKRSKGAWNEKLFF. CDR3 nucleotide sequence: TGTGCCAGCAAACGTAGTAAGGGGGCCTGGAATGAAAAACTGTTTTTT.

By frequency in the sample, this clone is medium-sized. The chain recombines TRBV2 with TRBJ2-4; no clear D. CDR3 length: 12 residues. Germline lookup yields CDR1 SNHLY and CDR2 FYNNEI. The V and J ends lost 6 bases and 1 base respectively, with 4 bases between them. CDR3 nucleotides: TGTGCCAGCAGCATTGCCAAAAACATTCAGTACTTC. Amino acids: CASSIAKNIQYF.

The rearrangement joins TRBV29-1 to TRBJ1-1, with D uncertain. In germline, CDR1 is SQVTM, CDR2 ANQGSEA. The CDR3 has 15 residues. Trimming left V 3 bases short and J 3 bases short, with 17 bases between. The CDR3 region is CSVEVWENIDTEAFF. The CDR3 region has the DNA TGCAGCGTTGAGGTCTGGGAAAACATCGACACTGAAGCTTTCTTT.

CDR3 nucleotide sequence: TGTGCCAGCAGTGAAGAAGGGCCTTACGAGCAGTACTTC. It encodes CASSEEGPYEQYF. The chain employs TRBV25-1 and TRBJ2-7, with D unclear. V was shortened by 2 bases and J by 4 bases, with 9 bases between the two germline ends. There are 13 residues in the CDR3. Per germline, CDR1 MGHDK and CDR2 SYGVNS.

The V call is TRBV11-2, the J call TRBJ2-1; 7 nucleotides line up with TRBD1. CDR3 size: 18 residues. The germline CDR1 and CDR2 sequences are SGHAT and FQNNGV. V shed 1 base and J 8 bases; nucleotides not matched to a gene: 17. The CDR3 nucleotides are TGTGCCAGCAGCTTAGCGGTTTATAGGGGGCGGGCGGGTCATGAGCAGTTCTTC. Its protein is CASSLAVYRGRAGHEQFF.

This clone was picked up one time. The chain has TRBV4-2 and TRBJ2-3; weak D call: TRBD2 (5 bases). With 4 bases removed from V and 0 bases from J, the gap between germline ends came to 11 bases. The germline gives CDR1 LGHNA, CDR2 YNFKEQ. This CDR3 is 15 amino acids long. The CDR3 reads CASSPEDYSTDTQYF. The CDR3 coding sequence is TGTGCCAGCAGCCCGGAGGATTATAGCACAGATACGCAGTATTTT.

This clone is deemed medium-sized. This rearrangement joins TRBV27 to TRBJ2-7, with D hard to call. Germline V gene data show CDR1 as MNHEY and CDR2 as SMNVEV (reference sequence). This CDR3 spans 12 amino acids. V was trimmed by 4 bases and J by 4 bases, leaving 8 bases between them. CDR3 nucleotide sequence: TGTGCCAGCAGTTCGGTAGGGTACGAGCAGTACTTC. The encoded protein is CASSSVGYEQYF.

This clone is labeled as medium-sized (0.01 to 0.1%). V usage is TRBV7-9 and J usage is TRBJ2-3; no definite D call. The CDR3 is 13 residues long. Germline CDR1 and CDR2: SEHNR and FQNEAQ (reference sequence). V lost 7 bases, J lost 0 bases, and 8 bases lay in between. The CDR3 here is CASIYLSTDTQYF. In DNA form, the CDR3 reads TGTGCCAGCATCTACCTAAGCACAGATACGCAGTATTTT.

This clone was seen a handful of times. V is TRBV11-2 and J is TRBJ2-5; tentatively, D is TRBD1 (5 bases). V lost 5 bases, J lost 4 bases, and 14 bases lay in between. Per the germline V gene, CDR1 is SGHAT and CDR2 is FQNNGV. The CDR3 consists of 14 residues. In DNA, the CDR3 is TGTGCCAGCAGCGGAGAGGTCAGGGTAGAGACCCAGTACTTC. This codes for CASSGEVRVETQYF.

The V call is TRBV7-2, the J call TRBJ1-6, with 9 bases aligning to TRBD1. V lost 4 bases to trimming and J lost 9 bases; unmatched junction nucleotides: 7. The length of the CDR3 is 15 residues. The V gene's germline CDR1 is SGHTA and CDR2 FQGNSA. The CDR3 nucleotides read TGTGCCAGCAGCTCCTACAGGGGGCTGGGTTCACCCCTCCACTTT. Translating gives CASSSYRGLGSPLHF.

The table lists this clone with a count of one. The V and J genes are TRBV9 and TRBJ1-2, with a tentative D call TRBD1 (5 bases). Deletions cut 3 bases from V and 5 bases from J, with 14 bases between. CDR3 size: 14 residues. Germline CDR1 reads SGDLS; CDR2 reads YYNGEE. The chain's CDR3 is CASSAGTQVYGYTF. The CDR3, as DNA: TGTGCCAGCAGCGCTGGGACTCAGGTTTATGGCTACACCTTC.